What follows are 4 T cell receptor beta chains derived from one specimen sequenced in a study of T cell clones after liver transplantation. Some clones are missing from TCRdb's copy, which holds only in-frame ones; the method was immunoSEQ multiplex PCR. Here the sample spans tens of thousands of clones, 78% being singletons. The sample consisted of CD8+ T cells from blood, taken approximately 52 months after liver transplant. The origin of the receptors is a human patient who received a liver transplant. Some of these T cells may belong to the graft donor.

The chain employs TRBV5-8 and TRBJ1-4; no definite D call. This CDR3 is 13 amino acids long. The germline V gene has CDR1 SGHTS and CDR2 YDEGEE. Trimming took off 5 bases at V and 6 bases at J, with 11 bases between the two ends. The CDR3: CASRRGYDEKLFF. The CDR3 DNA follows: TGTGCCAGCAGACGGGGTTATGATGAAAAACTGTTTTTT.

The chain uses TRBV9 and TRBJ2-5; TRBD1 is a possible D gene (5 bases). The length of the CDR3 is 13 residues. V lost 4 bases to trimming and J lost 7 bases, with 14 bases between them. Germline CDR1 and CDR2: SGDLS and YYNGEE. The CDR3 coding sequence is TGTGCCAGCAGCTACGAAGGGGAATGGACCCAGTACTTC. Encoded protein: CASSYEGEWTQYF.

The V call is TRBV6-5, the J call TRBJ2-2; the D gene is possibly TRBD1 (5 bases). Germline assignment: CDR1 MNHEY and CDR2 SVGAGI. With 0 bases removed from V and 11 bases from J, the gap between germline ends came to 13 bases. The CDR3 sequence is 14 residues long. CDR3 DNA sequence: TGTGCCAGCAGTTACTCGCGACAGCCCTACGAGCTGTTTTTT. It yields the protein CASSYSRQPYELFF.

This clone was counted once. The chain recombines TRBV7-2 with TRBJ1-2, with D possibly TRBD1 on 5 matching bases. The germline V and J ends were trimmed by 5 bases and 3 bases, with 13 bases remaining between them. The CDR3 length is 14 residues. Germline assignment: CDR1 SGHTA and CDR2 FQGNSA. The CDR3 coding sequence is TGTGCCAGCAGCCGGTGGGACGGGGACTATGGCTACACCTTC. Translation gives CASSRWDGDYGYTF.